These T cell receptor beta chains were read from a single sample in a study of T cell responses to AZD1222 COVID-19 vaccine. Assay: immunoSEQ multiplex PCR; the TCRdb copy retains only in-frame clones and omits some. The repertoire consists of around 200,000 clones, with over 85% occurring once and the leading ten covering around 0.96%. The sequences come from peripheral blood, collected 28 days after the second dose of the MenACWY control vaccine. The receptors were sampled from an adult who received the MenACWY meningococcal vaccine as a control. Each CDR3 is given with its conserved first and last residue. Fields, in order: J gene, D gene, clone size, V gene, CDR3 protein, CDR3 DNA. The D gene is left open where the match is weak. Part of the rows lack a size; the others show once, few, many or a class for expanded clones.

J gene: TRBJ1-2; D gene: NA; clone size: NA; V gene: TRBV29-1; CDR3 protein: CSVDPSPHGDGYTF; CDR3 DNA: TGCAGCGTTGACCCCTCACCCCATGGTGATGGCTACACCTTC
J gene: TRBJ1-3; D gene: NA; clone size: NA; V gene: TRBV4-3; CDR3 protein: CASSHLPSSEGNTIYF; CDR3 DNA: TGCGCCAGCTCACATCTCCCCTCCAGCGAGGGAAACACCATATATTTT
J gene: TRBJ2-4; D gene: NA; clone size: NA; V gene: TRBV19; CDR3 protein: CASRMLGGDIQYF; CDR3 DNA: TGTGCCAGTAGGATGTTAGGGGGGGACATTCAGTACTTC
J gene: TRBJ2-2; D gene: NA; clone size: NA; V gene: TRBV4-1; CDR3 protein: CASSRNEGGGAGTGELFF; CDR3 DNA: TGCGCCAGCAGCCGGAACGAAGGAGGGGGCGCGGGTACCGGGGAGCTGTTTTTT
J gene: TRBJ2-7; D gene: NA; clone size: NA; V gene: TRBV24-1; CDR3 protein: CATRGETYEQYF; CDR3 DNA: TGTGCCACCAGGGGGGAAACCTACGAGCAGTACTTC
J gene: TRBJ1-1; D gene: NA; clone size: once; V gene: TRBV5-6; CDR3 protein: CASSTITENEAFF; CDR3 DNA: TGTGCCAGCAGCACAATAACGGAAAACGAAGCTTTCTTT
J gene: TRBJ2-3; D gene: TRBD2; clone size: NA; V gene: TRBV5-1; CDR3 protein: CASSSAGITDTQYF; CDR3 DNA: TGCGCCAGCAGCTCAGCGGGGATCACAGATACGCAGTATTTT
J gene: TRBJ1-2; D gene: NA; clone size: NA; V gene: TRBV3-1/TRBV3-2; CDR3 protein: CASSGGGVRLGGYTF; CDR3 DNA: TGTGCCAGCAGCGGAGGGGGGGTACGTCTTGGAGGCTACACCTTC
J gene: TRBJ2-3; D gene: NA; clone size: NA; V gene: TRBV24-1; CDR3 protein: CATSDQGGGTDTQYF; CDR3 DNA: TGTGCCACCAGTGATCAAGGGGGAGGCACAGATACGCAGTATTTT
J gene: TRBJ1-6; D gene: TRBD1; clone size: NA; V gene: TRBV6-2/TRBV6-3; CDR3 protein: CASSADRGDASPLHF; CDR3 DNA: TGTGCCAGCAGTGCGGACAGGGGAGACGCATCACCCCTCCACTTT
J gene: TRBJ1-2; D gene: TRBD1; clone size: NA; V gene: TRBV3-1/TRBV3-2; CDR3 protein: CASSGRDRVIYGYTF; CDR3 DNA: TGTGCCAGCAGCGGCCGGGACAGGGTAATCTATGGCTACACCTTC
J gene: TRBJ1-5; D gene: TRBD1; clone size: NA; V gene: TRBV7-8; CDR3 protein: CASRQGDTYSNQPQHF; CDR3 DNA: TGTGCCAGCAGGCAGGGGGATACCTATAGCAATCAGCCCCAGCATTTT
J gene: TRBJ2-5; D gene: TRBD1; clone size: NA; V gene: TRBV3-1/TRBV3-2; CDR3 protein: CASSWTGGETQYF; CDR3 DNA: TGTGCCAGCAGCTGGACAGGGGGAGAGACCCAGTACTTC
J gene: TRBJ1-4; D gene: NA; clone size: NA; V gene: TRBV4-1; CDR3 protein: CASSQAHRQANEKLFF; CDR3 DNA: TGCGCCAGCAGCCAAGCCCATCGGCAGGCTAATGAAAAACTGTTTTTT
J gene: TRBJ1-2; D gene: TRBD1; clone size: NA; V gene: TRBV19; CDR3 protein: CASRTGERVRGYTF; CDR3 DNA: TGTGCCAGTCGAACAGGGGAAAGAGTGCGAGGCTACACCTTC